The 19 T cell receptor beta chains in this list originate from one sample, sequenced in a study of beta chain features in type 1 diabetes (dated by TCRdb to the late 2010s). Overall study results and their limits: In all four CD4+ subsets, TCRB CDR3 length was moderately but significantly shorter in type 1 diabetes patients.

Library preparation was by the immunoSEQ multiplex PCR assay. The High Capacity cDNA Reverse Transcription Kit was used to reverse transcribe all of the isolated RNA, meaning that expressed TCRB transcripts were what got sequenced. TCRdb took this table from immuneACCESS and kept in-frame rearrangements with V and J called. Such tables lack part of the clones; where checked against another copy, unresolved V genes explain under half of the gap, and the rest is unexplained. This sample lists some 240,000 clones; 16% were detected once. More than 0.075% of the sample is taken by the ten largest. These receptors have no identified antigens. The sample consisted of naive CD4+ T cells from blood. This sample's cell subset or site label indicates: true naive CD4+ T cells. The origin of the receptors is a man in his thirties or forties with type 1 diabetes.

The rearrangement uses TRBV4-1 and TRBJ2-5; D is uncertain. The germline V and J ends were trimmed by 2 bases and 3 bases, with 16 bases remaining between them. Germline V CDR1 and CDR2: MGHRA, YSYEKL. The CDR3 extends over 16 amino acids. CDR3 DNA sequence: TGCGCCAGCAGCCAATTGACCAGCTACTTAAAAGAGACCCAGTACTTC. Its protein product is CASSQLTSYLKETQYF.

The V gene is TRBV4-1, the J gene TRBJ2-3, with 11 nucleotides matching TRBD2. After removal of 3 bases from V and 5 bases from J, the junction contained 7 bases not matched to a gene. The CDR3 runs 16 residues. Germline V gene lookup returns CDR1 MGHRA and CDR2 YSYEKL. The DNA for the CDR3 is TGCGCCAGCAGCCACGGGACTAGCGGTGGGAGAGATACGCAGTATTTT. Residues: CASSHGTSGGRDTQYF.

This clone came up a few times. The chain links TRBV2 to TRBJ2-1; TRBD1 matches at 7 bases. The J segment lost 6 bases and the V segment lost 5 bases, leaving 7 bases of the junction unmatched. From germline, CDR1 is SNHLY and CDR2 FYNNEI. The CDR3 spans 14 residues. The CDR3 coding sequence is TGTGCCAGCAGTAAGGAGGCAGGGGGCAATGAGCAGTTCTTC. Amino acid sequence: CASSKEAGGNEQFF.

The J gene is TRBJ1-1, the V gene TRBV29-1; D uncertain. Between the trimmed V and J ends, which lost 5 bases and 6 bases, there was a span of 19 bases. The germline gives CDR1 SQVTM, CDR2 ANQGSEA. CDR3 length equals 14 residues. CDR3 loop: CSVCAVGWASEAFF. Written as DNA, the CDR3 is TGCAGCGTTTGTGCCGTGGGTTGGGCTTCTGAAGCTTTCTTT.

In this sample, this clone turned up a few times. The rearrangement joins TRBV30 to TRBJ1-1; D unresolved. CDR1 and CDR2 from the germline V gene are GTSNPN and SVGIG (reference sequence). With 2 bases removed from V and 0 bases from J, the gap between germline ends came to 4 bases. The CDR3 length is 12 residues. This CDR3 reads CAWSPLNTEAFF. For the CDR3, the DNA is TGTGCCTGGAGTCCTCTGAACACTGAAGCTTTCTTT.

V is TRBV7-9 and J is TRBJ2-3; 13 nucleotides line up with TRBD2. J was trimmed by 2 bases and V by 1 base; bases with no gene match: 3. Germline V gives CDR1 SEHNR, CDR2 FQNEAQ (reference sequence). CDR3 size: 17 residues. CDR3 protein: CASSLGGLAGTTDTQYF. In DNA, the CDR3 is TGTGCCAGCAGCTTAGGGGGACTAGCGGGGACCACAGATACGCAGTATTTT.

This clone was observed a few times. V is TRBV7-9 and J is TRBJ1-2; D call uncertain. CDR1 is SEHNR and CDR2 is FQNEAQ in the germline V gene (reference sequence). The CDR3 loop spans 13 amino acids. Trimming pared 6 bases from V and 4 bases from J, leaving 12 bases between. As DNA, the CDR3 is TGTGCCAGCAGGCCCGGGAACTTCTATGGCTACACCTTC. Protein: CASRPGNFYGYTF. The whole variable domain, remainder taken from reference TRBV7-9 and TRBJ1-2, is DTGVSQNPRHKITKRGQNVTFRCDPISEHNRLYWYRQTLGQGPEFLTYFQNEAQLEKSRLLSDRFSAERPKGSFSTLEIQRTEQGDSAMYLCASRPGNFYGYTFGSGTRLTVV.

This clone showed up just a few times. The chain carries TRBV7-9 and TRBJ2-4; D is undetermined. Germline CDR1 is SEHNR and CDR2 is FQNEAQ (reference sequence). The CDR3 spans 12 residues. V lost 5 bases to trimming and J lost 9 bases, with 11 bases between them. In nucleotides, the CDR3 is TGTGCCAGCAGCCTCGGCGTAGGCATTCAGTACTTC. This translates into CASSLGVGIQYF.

This clone was detected a few times. The V call is TRBV25-1, the J call TRBJ2-2; D tentatively reads TRBD1 or TRBD2 (5 bases each). CDR3 size: 12 residues. V lost 1 base to trimming and J lost 16 bases, with 13 bases between them. In germline, CDR1 is MGHDK, CDR2 SYGVNS. DNA for the CDR3: TGTGCCAGCAGTGAATGGGACGAGGTGGCGTTTTTT. Amino acids: CASSEWDEVAFF. The whole variable domain, remainder taken from reference TRBV25-1 and TRBJ2-2, is EADIYQTPRYLVIGTGKKITLECSQTMGHDKMYWYQQDPGMELHLIHYSYGVNSTEKGDLSSESTVSRIRTEHFPLTLESARPSHTSQYLCASSEWDEVAFFGEGSRLTVL.

The chain is built from TRBV11-2 and TRBJ1-2, with TRBD1 identical over 10 bases. The CDR3 contains 15 residues. Germline-derived CDR1 and CDR2 are SGHAT and FQNNGV. The junction had 8 bases not matched to a gene; V was cut back by 5 bases and J by 5 bases. CDR3: CASSLPGTGAYGYTF. The CDR3 nucleotides are TGTGCCAGCAGCCTACCCGGGACAGGGGCGTATGGCTACACCTTC.

This chain joins TRBV15 and TRBJ2-2; unclear D gene. There are 15 residues in the CDR3. CDR1 and CDR2 (germline): LNHNV, YYDKDF (reference sequence). The V and J ends lost 0 bases and 14 bases respectively, with 19 bases between them. For the CDR3, the DNA is TGTGCCACCAGCAGAGAAGTGGGAACCACCTTCGAACTGTTTTTT. Its translation is CATSREVGTTFELFF. Full variable domain (missing parts from reference TRBV15 and TRBJ2-2): DAMVIQNPRYQVTQFGKPVTLSCSQTLNHNVMYWYQQKSSQAPKLLFHYYDKDFNNEADTPDNFQSRRPNTSFCFLDIRSPGLGDTAMYLCATSREVGTTFELFFGEGSRLTVL.

Regarding this clone: The conserved closing phenylalanine or tryptophan is absent in this CDR3, likely reflecting a read error. The DNA is left out, because the CDR3 cannot be placed on it with certainty; the CDR3 is given as TCRdb lists it. V usage is TRBV13 and J usage is TRBJ1-1. Termini included, the CDR3 measures 15 amino acids. Germline CDR1 and CDR2: PRHDT and FYEKMQ (reference sequence). CDR3 region: CASSPRPIGRLIFSG.

V is TRBV4-2 and J is TRBJ2-2; possible D gene TRBD1, 5 bases. The CDR3 contains 17 residues. Per the germline V gene, CDR1 is LGHNA and CDR2 is YNFKEQ. The ends were cut back, 0 bases at V and 3 bases at J, with 14 bases in the middle. CDR3 sequence reads: CASSQEGQGMDTGELFF. The CDR3, as DNA: TGTGCCAGCAGCCAAGAAGGGCAGGGTATGGACACCGGGGAGCTGTTTTTT.

This clone was detected once. The V and J genes are TRBV6-6 and TRBJ2-1; TRBD2 matches at 7 bases. The CDR3 is 14 amino acids. Losses at the gene ends were 2 bases for V and 7 bases for J; bases not matched to a gene: 5. Per germline, CDR1 MNHNY and CDR2 SVGAGI (reference sequence). DNA for the CDR3: TGTGCCAGCAGTTACGGGACTATTAGGAATGAGCAGTTCTTC. Residues: CASSYGTIRNEQFF.

The CDR3 loop is CASSSSGTAVNEQFF. DNA of the CDR3: TGTGCCAGCAGTTCTTCAGGGACCGCGGTCAATGAGCAGTTCTTC. V gene TRBV28 combines with J gene TRBJ2-1, with D perhaps given as TRBD1 or TRBD2 (5 bases each). Deletions cut 4 bases from V and 6 bases from J, with 16 bases between. Germline lookup yields CDR1 MDHEN and CDR2 SYDVKM. The CDR3 is made up of 15 amino acids.

This clone has a handful of counts. The chain uses TRBV29-1 and TRBJ1-1; 7 nucleotides align to TRBD1. Germline V lookup: CDR1 SQVTM, CDR2 ANQGSEA. The V segment lost 7 bases and the J segment 4 bases; nucleotides outside the gene matches: 9. The CDR3 loop spans 13 amino acids. DNA of the CDR3: TGCAGCGGGGACCGGGACAGAGGCACTGAAGCTTTCTTT. Its translation is CSGDRDRGTEAFF. Drawing the rest from reference TRBV29-1 and TRBJ1-1, the complete variable domain is SAVISQKPSRDICQRGTSLTIQCQVDSQVTMMFWYRQQPGQSLTLIATANQGSEATYESGFVIDKFPISRPNLTFSTLTVSNMSPEDSSIYLCSGDRDRGTEAFFGQGTRLTVV.

The chain recombines TRBV28 with TRBJ2-7; D not resolved. The germline V and J ends were trimmed by 10 bases and 3 bases, with 10 bases remaining between them. Germline assignment: CDR1 MDHEN and CDR2 SYDVKM. The CDR3 is made up of 11 amino acids. The CDR3 nucleotides read TGTGCCACCAGCAGCGTCTACGAGCAGTACTTC. It codes for CATSSVYEQYF.

The chain is built from TRBV30 and TRBJ2-7, with TRBD2 identical over 15 bases. CDR1 GTSNPN and CDR2 SVGIG come from the germline V gene (reference sequence). J lost 0 bases, V lost 3 bases, and 9 bases had no gene match. The CDR3 consists of 18 residues. The CDR3, as DNA: TGTGCCTGGAGGGTTCCGGGACTAGCGGGAGGCCGCTCCTACGAGCAGTACTTC. This gives the protein CAWRVPGLAGGRSYEQYF.

In this sample, this clone turned up a few times. The V call is TRBV14, the J call TRBJ2-1; no firm D call. Germline assignment: CDR1 SGHDN and CDR2 FVKESK. With 0 bases removed from V and 6 bases from J, the gap between germline ends came to 6 bases. The CDR3 length is 13 residues. The DNA of the CDR3 is TGTGCCAGCAGCCAAGAACAGACCAATGAGCAGTTCTTC. It encodes CASSQEQTNEQFF.